The 20 T cell receptor beta chains below all came from one sample that was sequenced in a study of tumor and adjacent non-tumor tissue in lung cancer (dated by TCRdb to the late 2010s). Library construction relied on multiplex PCR. These reads were obtained on an Illumina HiSeq 2500. TCRbeta libraries were built by three rounds of nested PCR using primers (Table S4), following protocols modified from ARM-PCR. TCRdb applied fastp at Q25 and MiXCR to the public reads, then kept only in-frame beta chains. Every CDR3 protein is listed once, alongside the most common genes and DNA of its rows. This sample is represented by 90,000 to 100,000 distinct CDR3 sequences; more than 80% of them were singletons. The top ten clones comprise approximately 28% of the sample. RNA was isolated from bulk, unsorted tissue, and RNA quality was assessed with a NanoDrop ND-1000 and an Agilent 2100. The normal lung samples consisted of distant non-tumor tissue collected more than 3 cm from the tumor edge.

Source material: distant non-tumor lung tissue. These receptors all stem from a man aged 55 to 70 with small cell lung cancer.

As concerns this clonotype: One base away lies a much larger clone, so this may be a sequencing read error. The rearrangement joins TRBV29-1 to TRBJ2-1, with TRBD1 as a possible D gene (7 bases). CDR1 and CDR2 from the germline V gene are SQVTM and ANQGSEA. The CDR3 contains 15 residues. V lost 7 bases, J lost 3 bases, and 19 bases lay in between. The CDR3 nucleotides are TGCAGCGCCCCTCAGGGGGGACCTGACTACAATGAGCAGTTCTTC. This encodes CSAPQGGPDYNEQFF.

V gene TRBV13 combines with J gene TRBJ1-6; D remains ambiguous. The CDR3 covers 17 residues. CDR1 PRHDT and CDR2 FYEKMQ come from the germline V gene (reference sequence). V was shortened by 8 bases and J by 4 bases, with 21 bases between the two germline ends. CDR3 protein: CASCQYDGSSYNSPLHF. The DNA for the CDR3 is TGTGCCAGCTGCCAATACGACGGAAGCTCGTATAATTCACCCCTCCACTTT.

Of note for this clonotype: At one of its ends the junction is not consistent with the germline gene, which may arise from a read error. The rearrangement links TRBV4-2 to TRBJ1-5; tentatively, D is TRBD1 (5 bases). Per the germline V gene, CDR1 is LGHNA and CDR2 is YNFKEQ. CDR3 length equals 14 residues. CDR3 DNA sequence: TGTGCCAGCAGCCAAGAGCACAGGAATCAGACCCAGCATTTT. Translated: CASSQEHRNQTQHF.

As for this clonotype: A much larger clonotype is one base distant, so this may be a read error. This chain connects TRBV4-1 to TRBJ2-2; D is tentatively TRBD1 or TRBD2 (6 bases each). Trimming took 5 bases from V and 5 from J, leaving 18 bases between them. Germline lookup yields CDR1 MGHRA and CDR2 YSYEKL. This CDR3 is 16 amino acids long. This CDR3 reads CASSSSTGAYTGELFF. CDR3 DNA: TGCGCCAGCAGCAGCAGCACGGGGGCCTATACCGGGGAGCTGTTTTTT.

As for this clonotype: Germline and junction disagree at one end, which may indicate a read error. This rearrangement joins TRBV11-2 to TRBJ2-6, with 11 bases that match TRBD2. This CDR3 has 18 residues. Germline V lookup: CDR1 SGHAT, CDR2 FQNNGV. CDR3 DNA: TGTGGCAGCAGTCCAACTAGCGGGGGAGCCACTGGGGCCAACGTCCTGACTTTC. This translates into CGSSPTSGGATGANVLTF.

This clonotype has a handful of counts. This sequence may be a read error, since a much larger clone differs from it by one base. This chain links TRBV7-8 with TRBJ2-1; TRBD2 is a possible D gene (6 bases). This CDR3 has 15 amino acids. The ends were cut back, 4 bases at V and 7 bases at J, with 17 bases in the middle. Germline CDR1 is SGHVS and CDR2 is FQNEAQ. The CDR3 is CASSSNPIAENEQFF. The DNA for the CDR3 is TGTGCCAGCAGCTCGAATCCCATAGCGGAGAATGAGCAGTTCTTC.

This clonotype was seen many times. The rearrangement joins TRBV12-3 or TRBV12-4 to TRBJ2-1, with D unresolved. With 6 bases removed from V and 8 bases from J, the gap between germline ends came to 8 bases. CDR3 length equals 11 residues. The CDR3 spells CASSRTHEQFF. The DNA of the CDR3 is TGTGCCAGCAGCCGGACCCATGAGCAGTTCTTC.

Note on this clonotype: This could be a read error, since a much larger clone is one nucleotide away. The gene calls are TRBV7-8 and TRBJ1-5; TRBD1 might be the D (6 bases). The germline V gene has CDR1 SGHVS and CDR2 FQNEAQ. The length of the CDR3 is 15 residues. The CDR3 spells CAGSFQGRGGQPQHF. In nucleotides, the CDR3 is TGTGCCGGCAGCTTCCAGGGCAGGGGAGGTCAGCCCCAGCATTTT.

The V call is TRBV5-1, the J call TRBJ2-6, with TRBD1 matching over 7 bases. The trim removed 2 bases at V and 0 bases at J, leaving 11 bases unmatched. CDR1 is SGHRS, CDR2 YFSETQ, per germline. There are 19 residues in the CDR3. CDR3 in amino acids: CASSFGMGQTFSGANVLTF. In DNA form, the CDR3 reads TGCGCCAGCAGCTTCGGGATGGGACAGACTTTCTCTGGGGCCAACGTCCTGACTTTC.

The rearrangement uses TRBV14 and TRBJ2-7, with 7 bases aligning to TRBD2. The CDR3 has 15 amino acids. The germline V gene encodes CDR1 SGHDN and CDR2 FVKESK. CDR3 nucleotide sequence: TGTGCCAGCGGCCACCCTAGCGGACCCTTCTACGAGCAGTACGTC. Its protein product is CASGHPSGPFYEQYV.

With regard to this clonotype: This CDR3 is missing its conserved last phenylalanine or tryptophan, likely due to a read error. J is TRBJ1-1 and V is TRBV6-5; D might be TRBD1 (5 bases). CDR1 is MNHEY, CDR2 SVGAGI, per germline. The CDR3 runs to 14 residues. V gave up 6 bases and J gave up 11 bases, with 22 bases separating them. DNA of the CDR3: TGTGCCAGCAGCTTATTCGGCCAGAGGGGTGATGCTTTCTCT. This encodes CASSLFGQRGDAFS.

Of note for this clonotype: At one end, the junction sequence differs from germline, possibly due to a read error. The rearrangement joins TRBV11-3 to TRBJ2-1; D is perhaps TRBD1 (6 bases). CDR1 and CDR2 from the germline V gene are SGHNT and YENEEA. This CDR3 contains 12 residues. CDR3 DNA: TGTGCCAACAGCTTAGGGACATATGTGCAGTTCTTC. Its translation is CANSLGTYVQFF.

Regarding this clonotype: The conserved phenylalanine or tryptophan normally closing the CDR3 is absent here, so this likely arose from a read error. No DNA is shown, since the ends of the CDR3 on it are uncertain; the CDR3 is the one TCRdb lists. The chain carries TRBV11-2 and TRBJ2-1. The germline V gene encodes CDR1 SGHAT and CDR2 FQNNGV. The CDR3 totals 14 residues, both ends included. The CDR3 protein is CASQKPQDDNEQSS.

About this clonotype itself: A much larger clone lies a single base off, so this may be a read error. V and J are TRBV20-1 and TRBJ2-1; D may be TRBD2 (5 bases). There are 14 residues in the CDR3. CDR1 is DFQATT and CDR2 is SNEGSKA in the germline V gene (reference sequence). This CDR3 reads CSATRTRVGNEPFF. In nucleotides, the CDR3 is TGCAGTGCCACCCGTACTAGGGTGGGCAATGAGCCGTTCTTC.

Notes on this clonotype: One end of the junction does not line up with germline, which may come from a read error. In DNA form, the CDR3 reads TGCAGTACTAGAGTGACAGACGAAAAACTGTTTTTT. This sequence encodes CSTRVTDEKLFF. The chain couples TRBV20-1 to TRBJ1-4, with D possibly being TRBD1 (5 bases). The germline CDR1 and CDR2 sequences are DFQATT and SNEGSKA (reference sequence). CDR3 length: 12 residues.

Turning to this clonotype: The junction and the germline gene differ at one end; a read error may be behind it. The chain is built from TRBV5-1 and TRBJ2-7; D is unclear. The CDR3 totals 15 residues. Germline V gives CDR1 SGHRS, CDR2 YFSETQ. The CDR3 bases are TGTGCCAGCTCCGAAGGGATAGCCGAATTCTACGAGCAGTACTTC. This codes for CASSEGIAEFYEQYF.

This chain connects TRBV28 to TRBJ1-2; D unclear. CDR3 length: 13 amino acids. CDR1 MDHEN and CDR2 SYDVKM come from the germline V gene. V was cut by 8 bases and J by 6 bases, with 16 bases left in between. Here the CDR3 DNA reads TGTGCCAGCCTGCCGACACGGGAGGATGGCTACACCTTC. Its protein is CASLPTREDGYTF.

For this clonotype: A clone one base away is much larger, so this may be a read error. The chain employs TRBV5-1 and TRBJ2-1, with a tentative D call TRBD1 (6 bases). The CDR3 contains 13 residues. Germline assignment: CDR1 SGHRS and CDR2 YFSETQ. CDR3 sequence reads: CASRADRYNEKFF. The CDR3 nucleotides read TGCGCCAGCAGAGCTGACAGGTACAATGAGAAGTTCTTC.

This CDR3 reads CASSQDLGLGTQYF. CDR3 DNA sequence: TGTGCCAGCAGCCAAGATCTGGGCCTCGGTACGCAGTATTTT. The rearrangement links TRBV14 to TRBJ2-3; D unresolved. V was cut by 0 bases and J by 8 bases, with 12 bases left in between. Germline lookup yields CDR1 SGHDN and CDR2 FVKESK. This CDR3 is 14 amino acids long. The whole variable domain, remainder taken from reference TRBV14 and TRBJ2-3, is EAGVTQFPSHSVIEKGQTVTLRCDPISGHDNLYWYRRVMGKEIKFLLHFVKESKQDESGMPNNRFLAERTGGTYSTLKVQPAELEDSGVYFCASSQDLGLGTQYFGPGTRLTVL.

Comment on this clonotype: One end of the junction is discordant with germline, which a read error may explain. The chain has TRBV6-1 and TRBJ1-2; no clear D. CDR1 and CDR2 (germline): MNHNS, SASEGT. There are 17 residues in the CDR3. This CDR3 reads CASSGYTLPGAIYGYTF. DNA for the CDR3: TGTGCTAGCAGTGGGTATACCTTGCCAGGAGCAATCTATGGCTACACCTTC.